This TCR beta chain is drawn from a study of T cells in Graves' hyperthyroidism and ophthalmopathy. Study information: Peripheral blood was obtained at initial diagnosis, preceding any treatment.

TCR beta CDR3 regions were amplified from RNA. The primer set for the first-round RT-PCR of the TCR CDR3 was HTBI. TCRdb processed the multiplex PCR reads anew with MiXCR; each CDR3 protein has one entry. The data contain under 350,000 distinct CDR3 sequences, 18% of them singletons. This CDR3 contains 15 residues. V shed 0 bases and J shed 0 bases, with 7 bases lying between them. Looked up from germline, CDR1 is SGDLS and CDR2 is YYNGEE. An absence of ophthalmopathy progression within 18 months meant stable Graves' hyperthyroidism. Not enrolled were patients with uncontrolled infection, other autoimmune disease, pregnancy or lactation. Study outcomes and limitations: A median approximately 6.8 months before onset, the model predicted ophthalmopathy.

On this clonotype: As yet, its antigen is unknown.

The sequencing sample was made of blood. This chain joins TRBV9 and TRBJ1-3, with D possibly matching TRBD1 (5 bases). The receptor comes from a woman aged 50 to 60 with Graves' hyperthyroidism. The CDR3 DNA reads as TGTGCCAGCAGCGTAGAAGGGGCCTCTGGAAACACCATATATTTT. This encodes CASSVEGASGNTIYF. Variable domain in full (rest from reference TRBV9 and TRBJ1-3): DSGVTQTPKHLITATGQRVTLRCSPRSGDLSVYWYQQSLDQGLQFLIQYYNGEERAKGNILERFSAQQFPDLHSELNLSSLELGDSALYFCASSVEGASGNTIYFGEGSWLTVV.